This T cell receptor beta chain was identified during a study of cytomegalovirus exposure and HLA in healthy donors. About the study: It was reported in a later analysis that the same platform had been used for the 120 or so validation repertoires as for the approximately 700 first-cohort repertoires.

V lost 3 bases and J lost 5; bases outside the gene matches: 3. The CDR3 contains 15 residues. The V gene's germline CDR1 is SNHLY and CDR2 FYNNEI. Sequencing used immunoSEQ multiplex PCR; TCRdb keeps in-frame clones, though not all of them. The table has about 57,000 clones, 90% to 95% seen once. On this clone: Its target is unknown.

Findings and caveats of the study: In a later analysis, first-cohort TCR clusters were found to tend to co-occur in the 130 or so validation repertoires. Diagnosis of cytomegalovirus status made by the classifier reportedly showed high specificity and sensitivity.

The source of this sequence is a woman between 18 and 29 years old in good health and CMV-seronegative. Sequenced material: PBMCs. The chain uses TRBV2 and TRBJ2-1, with TRBD2 matching over 11 bases. CDR3 residues: CASSEETSGNNEQFF. As DNA, the CDR3 is TGTGCCAGCAGTGAGGAGACTAGCGGGAACAATGAGCAGTTCTTC.